Each of the 5 T cell receptor beta chains below was sequenced from the same sample in a study of T cell repertoires in cytomegalovirus infection. Each CDR3 protein gets one entry after TCRdb re-called the reads with MiXCR. This sample carries approximately 990,000 distinct CDR3 sequences, approximately 31% of them seen once, and the ten largest clones take more than 13%. Their specific antigens are unknown. The source material was cultured CD8+ T cells from PBMCs, sampled from culture after CMV antigen stimulation. These receptors all come from a human donor in good health (CMV status not recorded). Some clones in this sample may be carry-over from other donors' samples.

J is TRBJ1-1 and V is TRBV7-8; D unresolved. Germline V gene lookup returns CDR1 SGHVS and CDR2 FQNEAQ. The V and J ends lost 5 bases and 10 bases respectively, with 11 bases between them. This CDR3 is built from 11 residues. CDR3 in amino acids: CASSLGMSAFF. The CDR3 bases are TGTGCCAGCAGCCTAGGGATGTCAGCTTTCTTT.

V is TRBV4-3 and J is TRBJ2-1, with 9 bases fitting TRBD2. Trimming took 2 bases from V and 6 from J; bases not matched to a gene: 5. This CDR3 contains 15 residues. CDR1 LGHNA and CDR2 YSLEER come from the germline V gene. The CDR3 DNA is TGCGCCAGCAGCCAACTAAGCGGGGGGTTCAATGAGCAGTTCTTC. It translates to CASSQLSGGFNEQFF.

The sample holds a few counts of this clonotype. The germline gene is not matched at one end of the junction; a read error may be the cause. This chain joins TRBV7-6 and TRBJ2-1; D might be TRBD1 (6 bases). Germline loops: CDR1 SGHVS, CDR2 FNYEAQ. The length of the CDR3 is 15 residues. CDR3 nucleotides: TGTGCTAGCAGCCCATACCCGGGACAACTCAATGAGCAGTTCTTC. Translation: CASSPYPGQLNEQFF.

This clonotype was found a few times. The rearrangement uses TRBV7-2 and TRBJ1-2; D unclear. This CDR3 contains 16 residues. The V and J ends lost 4 bases and 4 bases respectively, with 19 bases between them. Germline V gene sequence: CDR1 SGHTA, CDR2 FQGNSA. DNA for the CDR3: TGTGCCAGCAGCTATCCGGAGGGCTTCGGATCCTATGGCTACACCTTC. This sequence encodes CASSYPEGFGSYGYTF.

The rearrangement links TRBV5-1 to TRBJ2-5; weak D call: TRBD2 (5 bases). The germline V gene has CDR1 SGHRS and CDR2 YFSETQ. Trimming removed 3 bases at V and 0 bases at J, with 9 bases between. The CDR3 length is 14 residues. Written as DNA, the CDR3 is TGCGCCAGCAGCTACCGGACTGACCAAGAGACCCAGTACTTC. Protein: CASSYRTDQETQYF.